This T cell receptor (beta chain) was sequenced during a study of shared clonotypes between healthy human individuals. Study in general: Each donor's CD4 naive and CD4 memory cells filled three plates apiece, CD8 naive two, and CD8 memory one.

The protocol was immunoSEQ multiplex PCR, while the TCRdb copy is restricted to in-frame clones and leaves out a portion. The table lists over a million clones, about four fifths of them singletons. This clone was picked up one time. CDR1 is SNHLY and CDR2 is FYNNEI in the germline V gene. CDR3 length equals 14 residues. Trimming cost V 4 bases and J 0 bases, with 9 bases left between them. The sequenced sample was memory CD4+ T cells from PBMCs. Noted subset: CD45RA-negative fraction. The rearrangement uses TRBV2 and TRBJ1-1; D is unresolved. The sequence was collected from a man aged 18 to 30 in good health. Some clones in this sample may be carry-over from other donors' samples. Here the CDR3 DNA reads TGTGCCAGCAGTGTAGAGCGTTTGAACACTGAAGCTTTCTTT. Protein: CASSVERLNTEAFF.